The T cell receptor (beta chain) under discussion was sequenced for a study of T cell repertoires in cytomegalovirus infection. Across the whole study: Carrying CMV and the relevant HLA type showed in public TCR beta signatures. Findings and caveats of the study: What dominated the ex vivo response were HLA-C-restricted CMV-specific TCR beta clonotypes. Carriers of CMV plus the relevant HLA were identified by cumulative public TCR beta family frequency.

The germline gives CDR1 SGHVS, CDR2 FQNEAQ. V lost 1 base and J lost 0, with 10 bases in between. The CDR3 extends over 16 amino acids. TCRdb re-analysed the reads in MiXCR, keeping a single row per CDR3 protein. The sample lists under 350,000 distinct CDR3 sequences, roughly a tenth occurring once. At least ten counts were recorded for this clonotype. Its antigen is not known. The sample consisted of PBMCs. The source of this sequence is a human donor in good health (CMV status not recorded). Some clones in this sample may be carry-over from other donors' samples. The rearrangement links TRBV7-8 to TRBJ2-1; D unclear. The CDR3, as DNA: TGTGCCAGCAGCTTAGGAAACAGAGACTCCTACAATGAGCAGTTCTTC. It yields the protein CASSLGNRDSYNEQFF.